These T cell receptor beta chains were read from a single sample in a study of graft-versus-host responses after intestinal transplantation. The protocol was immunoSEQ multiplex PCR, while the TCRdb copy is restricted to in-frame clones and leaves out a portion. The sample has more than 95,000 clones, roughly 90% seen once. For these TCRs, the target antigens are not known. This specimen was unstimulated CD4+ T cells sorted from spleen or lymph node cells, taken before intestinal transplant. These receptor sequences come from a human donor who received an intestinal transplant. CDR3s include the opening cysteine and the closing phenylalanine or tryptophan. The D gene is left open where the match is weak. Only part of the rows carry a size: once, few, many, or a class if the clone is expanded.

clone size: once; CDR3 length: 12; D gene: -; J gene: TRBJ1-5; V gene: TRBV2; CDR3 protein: CASSDSHQPQHF; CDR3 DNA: TGTGCCAGCAGTGACAGTCATCAGCCCCAGCATTTT
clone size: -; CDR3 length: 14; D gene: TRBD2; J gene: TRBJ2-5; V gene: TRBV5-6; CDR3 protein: CASSPGLAEETQYF; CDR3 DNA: TGTGCCAGCAGCCCAGGACTAGCGGAAGAGACCCAGTACTTC
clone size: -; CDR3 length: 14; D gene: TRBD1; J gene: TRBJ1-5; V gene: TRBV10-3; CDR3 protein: CAISDRGGNQPQHF; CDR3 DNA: TGTGCCATCAGCGACAGGGGCGGCAATCAGCCCCAGCATTTT
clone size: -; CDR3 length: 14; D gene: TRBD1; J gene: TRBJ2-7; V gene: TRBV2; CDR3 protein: CASSRQGVPYEQYF; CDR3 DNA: TGTGCCAGCAGTAGACAGGGGGTACCCTACGAGCAGTACTTC
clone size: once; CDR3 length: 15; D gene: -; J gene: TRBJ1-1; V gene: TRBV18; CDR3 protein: CASSPLSRGYTEAFF; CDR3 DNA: TGTGCCAGCTCACCACTCTCCAGGGGCTACACTGAAGCTTTCTTT
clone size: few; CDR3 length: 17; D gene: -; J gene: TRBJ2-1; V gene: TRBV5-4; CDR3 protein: CASSLRAGPLHYNEQFF; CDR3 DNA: TGTGCCAGCAGCTTGAGGGCGGGCCCCCTTCACTACAATGAGCAGTTCTTC
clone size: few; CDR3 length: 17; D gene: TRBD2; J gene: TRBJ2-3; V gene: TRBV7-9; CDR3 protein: CASRLEPGLVGTDTQYF; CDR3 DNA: TGTGCCAGCAGACTAGAACCGGGACTAGTAGGCACAGATACGCAGTATTTT
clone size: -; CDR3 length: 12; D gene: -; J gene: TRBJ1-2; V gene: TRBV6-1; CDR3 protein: CASSDKGYGYTF; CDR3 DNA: TGTGCCAGCAGTGATAAGGGCTATGGCTACACCTTC
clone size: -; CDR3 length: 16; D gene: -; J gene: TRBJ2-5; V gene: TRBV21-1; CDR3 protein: CASSKRDHRGRETQYF; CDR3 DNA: TGTGCCAGCAGCAAGAGGGACCACAGGGGGCGGGAGACCCAGTACTTC
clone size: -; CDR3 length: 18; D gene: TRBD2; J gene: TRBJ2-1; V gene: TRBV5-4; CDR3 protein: CASSGGGTSGVIYNEQFF; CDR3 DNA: TGTGCCAGCAGCGGAGGGGGGACTAGCGGGGTAATTTACAATGAGCAGTTCTTC
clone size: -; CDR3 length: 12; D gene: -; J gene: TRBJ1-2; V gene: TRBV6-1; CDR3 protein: CASSTSNYGYTF; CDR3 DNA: TGTGCCAGCAGTACCTCGAACTATGGCTACACCTTC
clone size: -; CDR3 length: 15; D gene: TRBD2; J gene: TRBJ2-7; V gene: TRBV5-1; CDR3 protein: CASSLLAGPSYEQYF; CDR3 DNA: TGCGCCAGCAGCTTATTAGCGGGACCCTCCTACGAGCAGTACTTC
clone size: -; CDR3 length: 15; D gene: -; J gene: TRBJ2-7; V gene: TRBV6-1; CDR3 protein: CASSQSGLGTYEQYF; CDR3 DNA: TGTGCCAGCAGCCAAAGCGGGCTAGGAACCTACGAGCAGTACTTC
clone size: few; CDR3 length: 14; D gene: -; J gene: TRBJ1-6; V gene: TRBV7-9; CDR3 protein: CASSLGHYNSPLHF; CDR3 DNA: TGTGCCAGCAGCTTAGGACATTATAATTCACCCCTCCACTTT
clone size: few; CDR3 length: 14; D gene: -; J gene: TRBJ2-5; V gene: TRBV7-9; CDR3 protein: CASSRAAVQETQYF; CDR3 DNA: TGTGCCAGCAGCAGAGCGGCGGTACAGGAGACCCAGTACTTC
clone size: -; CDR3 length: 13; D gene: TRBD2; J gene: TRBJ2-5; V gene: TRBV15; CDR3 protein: CATTKGGLGTQYF; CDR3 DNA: TGTGCCACCACTAAGGGAGGGTTGGGGACCCAGTACTTC
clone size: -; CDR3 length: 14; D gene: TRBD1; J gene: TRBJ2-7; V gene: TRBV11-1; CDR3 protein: CASAWGTGGYEQYF; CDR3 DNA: TGTGCCAGCGCATGGGGGACAGGCGGCTACGAGCAGTACTTC
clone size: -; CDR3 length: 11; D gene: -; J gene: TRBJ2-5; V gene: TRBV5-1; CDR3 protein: CASKLRGTQYF; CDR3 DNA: TGCGCCAGCAAACTGAGGGGGACCCAGTACTTC
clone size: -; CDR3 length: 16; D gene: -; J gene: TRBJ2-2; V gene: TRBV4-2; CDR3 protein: CASSQLPDSNTGELFF; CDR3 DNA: TGTGCCAGCAGCCAATTACCCGACTCCAACACCGGGGAGCTGTTTTTT
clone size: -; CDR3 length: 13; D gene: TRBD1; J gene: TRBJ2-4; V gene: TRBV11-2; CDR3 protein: CASSLDRGGIQYF; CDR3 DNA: TGTGCCAGCAGCTTGGACAGGGGCGGCATTCAGTACTTC
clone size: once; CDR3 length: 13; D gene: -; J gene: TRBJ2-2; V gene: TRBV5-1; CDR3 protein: CASSTGGAGELFF; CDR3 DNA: TGCGCCAGCAGCACGGGTGGGGCCGGGGAGCTGTTTTTT
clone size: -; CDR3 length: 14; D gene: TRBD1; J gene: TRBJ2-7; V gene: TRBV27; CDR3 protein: CASSKGQGLYEQYF; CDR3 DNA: TGTGCCAGCAGTAAGGGACAGGGGCTCTACGAGCAGTACTTC
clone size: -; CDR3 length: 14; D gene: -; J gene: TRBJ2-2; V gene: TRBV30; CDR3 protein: CAWSRQGWTGELFF; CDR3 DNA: TGTGCCTGGAGTCGTCAGGGATGGACCGGGGAGCTGTTTTTT
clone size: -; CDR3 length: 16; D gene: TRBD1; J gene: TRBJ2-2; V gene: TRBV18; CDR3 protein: CASSLRQGPATGELFF; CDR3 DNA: TGTGCCAGCTCGCTTAGACAGGGTCCAGCGACCGGGGAGCTGTTTTTT
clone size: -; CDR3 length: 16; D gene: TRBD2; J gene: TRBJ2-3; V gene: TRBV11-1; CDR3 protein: CASSFLAGGPTDTQYF; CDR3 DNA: TGTGCCAGCAGCTTCCTAGCGGGGGGCCCCACAGATACGCAGTATTTT
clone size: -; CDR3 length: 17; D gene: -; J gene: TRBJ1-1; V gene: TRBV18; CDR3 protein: CASSQFQLTERVTEAFF; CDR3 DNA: TGTGCCAGCTCACAATTTCAACTTACTGAACGTGTCACTGAAGCTTTCTTT
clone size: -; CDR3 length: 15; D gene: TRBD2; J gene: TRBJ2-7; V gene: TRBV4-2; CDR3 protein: CASSQEGLGSYEQYF; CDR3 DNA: TGTGCCAGCAGCCAAGAGGGACTAGGGAGCTACGAGCAGTACTTC
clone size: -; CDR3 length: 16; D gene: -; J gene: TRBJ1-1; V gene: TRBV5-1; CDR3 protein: CASSLVFAQLNTEAFF; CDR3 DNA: TGCGCCAGCAGCTTGGTGTTCGCACAGTTGAACACTGAAGCTTTCTTT
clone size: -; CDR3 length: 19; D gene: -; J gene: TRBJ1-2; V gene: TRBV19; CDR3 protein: CASSIPAWAATGNRYGYTF; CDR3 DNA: TGTGCCAGTAGTATACCCGCTTGGGCCGCGACGGGAAATCGGTATGGCTACACCTTC
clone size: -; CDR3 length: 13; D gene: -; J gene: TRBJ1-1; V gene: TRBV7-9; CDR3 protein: CASSLGLRTEAFF; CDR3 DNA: TGTGCCAGCAGCTTAGGGCTGCGCACTGAAGCTTTCTTT
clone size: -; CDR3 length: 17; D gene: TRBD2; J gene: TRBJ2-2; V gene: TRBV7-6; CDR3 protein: CASRTRSGSANTGELFF; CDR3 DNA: TGTGCCAGCAGAACAAGGAGCGGGAGCGCGAACACCGGGGAGCTGTTTTTT
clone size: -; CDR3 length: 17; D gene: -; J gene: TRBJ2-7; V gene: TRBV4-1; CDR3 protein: CASSQGYVGGRSYEQYF; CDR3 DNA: TGCGCCAGCAGCCAAGGTTACGTAGGGGGAAGGAGCTACGAGCAGTACTTC
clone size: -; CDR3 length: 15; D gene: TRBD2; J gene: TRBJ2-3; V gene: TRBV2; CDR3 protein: CASIMLAGEADTQYF; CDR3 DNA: TGTGCCAGCATTATGCTAGCGGGAGAGGCAGATACGCAGTATTTT
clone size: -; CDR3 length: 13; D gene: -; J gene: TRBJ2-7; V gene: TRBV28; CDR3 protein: CASSPVGLYEQYF; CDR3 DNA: TGTGCCAGCAGCCCGGTGGGGCTCTACGAGCAGTACTTC
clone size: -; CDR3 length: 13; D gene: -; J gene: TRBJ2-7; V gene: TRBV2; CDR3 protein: CASRTFSSYEQYF; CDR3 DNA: TGTGCCAGCAGAACCTTTAGCTCCTACGAGCAGTACTTC
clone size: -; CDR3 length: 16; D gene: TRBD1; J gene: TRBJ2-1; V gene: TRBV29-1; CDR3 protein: CSVEDPGRGRSNEQFF; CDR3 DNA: TGCAGCGTTGAAGACCCTGGCAGGGGGCGAAGCAATGAGCAGTTCTTC
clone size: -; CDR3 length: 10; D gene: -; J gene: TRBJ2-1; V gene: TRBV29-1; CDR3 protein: CSVRGYEQFF; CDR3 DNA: TGCAGCGTCAGGGGCTATGAGCAGTTCTTC
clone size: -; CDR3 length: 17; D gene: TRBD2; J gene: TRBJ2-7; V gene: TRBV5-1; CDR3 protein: CASSPGTSGNVRNEQYF; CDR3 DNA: TGCGCCAGCAGCCCCGGGACTAGCGGGAACGTAAGGAACGAGCAGTACTTC
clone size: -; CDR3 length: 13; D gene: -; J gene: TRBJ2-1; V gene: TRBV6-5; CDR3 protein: CASSASLYNEQFF; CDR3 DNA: TGTGCCAGCAGTGCGTCCTTGTACAATGAGCAGTTCTTC
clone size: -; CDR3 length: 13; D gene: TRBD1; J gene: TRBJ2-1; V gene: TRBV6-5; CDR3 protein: CAARGQGIGEQFF; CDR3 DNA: TGTGCCGCTCGGGGACAGGGGATTGGTGAGCAGTTCTTC
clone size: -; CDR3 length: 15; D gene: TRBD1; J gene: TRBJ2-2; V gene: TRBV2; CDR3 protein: CASSVGQGVPGELFF; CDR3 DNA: TGTGCCAGCAGTGTGGGGCAGGGGGTACCCGGGGAGCTGTTTTTT
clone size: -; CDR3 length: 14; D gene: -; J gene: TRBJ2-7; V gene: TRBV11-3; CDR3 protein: CASSSRGETYEQYF; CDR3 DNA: TGTGCCAGCAGCTCCCGCGGGGAGACCTACGAGCAGTACTTC
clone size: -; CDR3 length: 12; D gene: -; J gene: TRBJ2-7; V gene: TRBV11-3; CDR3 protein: CASSSRRGQQYF; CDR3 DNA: TGTGCCAGCAGCTCTCGCCGGGGACAGCAGTACTTC
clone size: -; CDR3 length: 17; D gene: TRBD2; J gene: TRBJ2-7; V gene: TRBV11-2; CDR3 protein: CASSLGIGSGSSHEQYF; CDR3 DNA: TGTGCCAGCAGCTTAGGCATTGGTAGCGGGAGTTCCCACGAGCAGTACTTC